This entry describes one T cell receptor beta chain. The sample originates from a study of blood T cell repertoires in COVID-19. In the study overall: T cells, B-cell-depleted T cells, or PBMCs supplied cDNA or gDNA.

CDR3 length equals 15 residues. Germline lookup yields CDR1 SGHTS and CDR2 YDEGEE. V shed 0 bases, J shed 6 bases, and the junction held 7 bases outside the gene matches. Original data processing: Amplified reference gene primers provided the basis for estimating nucleated cell counts. The data were produced by immunoSEQ multiplex PCR, yet TCRdb's version contains in-frame clones alone and is incomplete. Clone size and the V and J calls come from that table; the DNA yielded D and trimming. The table includes roughly 65,000 clones, approximately 79% detected once. The chain links TRBV5-8 to TRBJ2-3; 7 nucleotides align to TRBD2. The sequenced sample was peripheral blood. This TCR was recovered from a human donor in a cohort sampled during active COVID-19. The CDR3 nucleotides read TGTGCCAGCAGCTTGGTGGGGGGGTCCATGGATACGCAGTATTTT. As protein: CASSLVGGSMDTQYF.